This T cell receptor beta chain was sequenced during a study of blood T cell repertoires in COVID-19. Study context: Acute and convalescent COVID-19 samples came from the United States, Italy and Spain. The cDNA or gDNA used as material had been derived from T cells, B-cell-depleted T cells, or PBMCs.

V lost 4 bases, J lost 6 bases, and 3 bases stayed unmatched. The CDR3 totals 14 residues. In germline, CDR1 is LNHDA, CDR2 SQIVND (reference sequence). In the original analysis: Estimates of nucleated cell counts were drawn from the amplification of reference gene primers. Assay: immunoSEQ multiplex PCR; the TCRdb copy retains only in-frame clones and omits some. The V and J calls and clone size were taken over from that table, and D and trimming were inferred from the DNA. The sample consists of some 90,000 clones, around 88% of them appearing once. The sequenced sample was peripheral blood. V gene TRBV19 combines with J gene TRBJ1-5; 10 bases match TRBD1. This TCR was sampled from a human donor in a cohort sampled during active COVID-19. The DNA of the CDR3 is TGTGCCAGTAGTAGGACAGGGGGTAGTCAGCCCCAGCATTTT. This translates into CASSRTGGSQPQHF.